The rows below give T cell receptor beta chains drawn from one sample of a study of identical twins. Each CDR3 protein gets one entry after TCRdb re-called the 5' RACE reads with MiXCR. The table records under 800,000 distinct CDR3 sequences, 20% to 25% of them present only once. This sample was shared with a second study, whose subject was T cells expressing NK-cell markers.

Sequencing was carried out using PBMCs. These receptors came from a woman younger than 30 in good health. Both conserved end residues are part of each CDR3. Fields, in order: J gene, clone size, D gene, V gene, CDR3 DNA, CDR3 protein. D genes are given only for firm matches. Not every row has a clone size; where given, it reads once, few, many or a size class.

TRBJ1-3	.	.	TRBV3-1	TGTGCCAGCAGCCAAGGGAACCCTGGAAACACCATATATTTT	CASSQGNPGNTIYF
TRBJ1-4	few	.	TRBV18	TGTGCCAGCTCACCAGCGGCGGGAGAAAAACTGTTTTTT	CASSPAAGEKLFF
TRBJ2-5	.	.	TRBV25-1	TGTGCCAGCAGTGACCGGACAGCCCAAGAGACCCAGTACTTC	CASSDRTAQETQYF
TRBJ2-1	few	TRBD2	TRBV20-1	TGCAGTGCTAGAGTTCGAACTAGCGGGTTATCCTACAATGAGCAGTTCTTC	CSARVRTSGLSYNEQFF
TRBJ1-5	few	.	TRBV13	TGTGCCAGCAGCTTTTCCGAAGGACAGAGCAATCAGCCCCAGCATTTT	CASSFSEGQSNQPQHF
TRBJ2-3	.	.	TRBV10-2	TGCGCCAGCACCGAGGGCGGCGCAGATACGCAGTATTTT	CASTEGGADTQYF
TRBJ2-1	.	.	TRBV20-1	TGCAGTGCTAGAGATCAACGGGATGAGCAGTTCTTC	CSARDQRDEQFF
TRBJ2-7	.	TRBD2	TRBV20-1	TGCAGTGCTCTAGTTTCCAGCGGGGTCGCCGAGCAGTACTTC	CSALVSSGVAEQYF
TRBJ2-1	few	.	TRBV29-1	TGCAGCGTTCGGCTTCTAGCTCCGATCGTGCAGTTCTTC	CSVRLLAPIVQFF
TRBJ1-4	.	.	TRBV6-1	TGTGCCAGCAGCAGGGTCCCTTTTAATGAAAAACTGTTTTTT	CASSRVPFNEKLFF
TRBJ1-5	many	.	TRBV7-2	TGTGCCAGCACCTTAATCGCGGGGGGTCCCCAGCATTTT	CASTLIAGGPQHF
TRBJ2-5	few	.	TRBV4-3	TGCGCCAGCAGCCCGGGCAGATCGTACCAAGAGACCCAGTACTTC	CASSPGRSYQETQYF
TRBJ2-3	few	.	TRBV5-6	TGTGCCAGCAGCTGGGGGGAGAGGGCCGGAGGTCGGGTCACGCAGTATTTT	CASSWGERAGGRVTQYF
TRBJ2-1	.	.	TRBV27	TGTGCCAGCACTCCGAGAGTGGGGGGAACTCACTACAATGAGCAGTTCTTC	CASTPRVGGTHYNEQFF